One and the same sample provided the 6 T cell receptor beta chains below, sequenced in a study of T cell responses to AZD1222 COVID-19 vaccine. Libraries were prepared by immunoSEQ multiplex PCR; TCRdb keeps only in-frame clonotypes and omits some of them. The sample includes fewer than 150,000 clones, 80% to 90% of them seen just once. Sequencing was performed on peripheral blood, taken 28 days after the second AZD1222 dose. The receptors come from an adult who received the AZD1222 COVID-19 vaccine.

The rearrangement uses TRBV6-5 and TRBJ1-3; no reliable D call. The ends were cut back, 4 bases at V and 4 bases at J, with 11 bases in the middle. Germline CDR1 reads MNHEY; CDR2 reads SVGAGI. The CDR3 runs to 14 residues. The CDR3, as DNA: TGTGCCAGCAGTTCTCCAAGGGTGGGAAACACCATATATTTT. Translation: CASSSPRVGNTIYF.

The DNA of the CDR3 is TGTGCCAGCACCCAACAGGGGGCACGCGGCTACACCTTC. Translation: CASTQQGARGYTF. The chain carries TRBV5-6 and TRBJ1-2; 9 bases fit TRBD1. This CDR3 contains 13 residues. Germline assignment: CDR1 SGHDT and CDR2 YYEEEE. J was trimmed by 8 bases and V by 6 bases; bases with no gene match: 8.

The chain is built from TRBV29-1 and TRBJ1-2; D may be TRBD1 (5 bases). Trimming removed 2 bases from V and 7 bases from J, with 11 bases in between. The germline CDR1 and CDR2 sequences are SQVTM and ANQGSEA. The CDR3 extends over 12 amino acids. This CDR3 reads CSVELSGGGYTF. CDR3 in DNA: TGCAGCGTTGAACTATCCGGGGGTGGCTACACCTTC.

J is TRBJ1-5 and V is TRBV5-1; D possibly corresponds to TRBD1 (5 bases). Germline assignment: CDR1 SGHRS and CDR2 YFSETQ. This CDR3 comprises 13 residues. Trimming took off 2 bases at V and 4 bases at J, with 7 bases between the two ends. CDR3 sequence: CASSFSGNQPQHF. In DNA, the CDR3 is TGCGCCAGCAGCTTTTCAGGGAATCAGCCCCAGCATTTT.

This clone was seen once. The rearrangement joins TRBV7-9 to TRBJ2-6, with D perhaps TRBD1 (5 bases). Trimming shortened V by 6 bases and J by 2 bases, and 11 bases separated the two germline ends. Germline CDR1 and CDR2: SEHNR and FQNEAQ (reference sequence). This CDR3 has 15 residues. DNA for the CDR3: TGTGCCAGCAGTCTGACAGAGGCTGGGGCCAACGTCCTGACTTTC. Translated: CASSLTEAGANVLTF.

This chain links TRBV4-2 with TRBJ1-1; 8 positions match TRBD1. CDR1 and CDR2 (germline): LGHNA, YNFKEQ. V shed 2 bases and J 2 bases; nucleotides not matched to a gene: 7. This CDR3 is built from 16 residues. CDR3 sequence reads: CASSQRQGPINTEAFF. Written as DNA, the CDR3 is TGTGCCAGCAGCCAAAGACAGGGGCCGATTAACACTGAAGCTTTCTTT.